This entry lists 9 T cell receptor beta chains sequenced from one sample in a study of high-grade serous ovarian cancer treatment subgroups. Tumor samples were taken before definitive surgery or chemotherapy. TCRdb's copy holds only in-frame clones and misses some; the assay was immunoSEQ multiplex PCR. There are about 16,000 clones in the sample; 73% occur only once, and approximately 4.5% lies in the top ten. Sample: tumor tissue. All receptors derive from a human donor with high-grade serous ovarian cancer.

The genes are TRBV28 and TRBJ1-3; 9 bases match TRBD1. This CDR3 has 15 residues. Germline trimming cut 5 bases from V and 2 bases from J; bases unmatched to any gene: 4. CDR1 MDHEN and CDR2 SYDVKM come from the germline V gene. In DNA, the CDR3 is TGTGCCAGCAGTAACGACAGGGGGGCTGGAAACACCATATATTTT. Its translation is CASSNDRGAGNTIYF.

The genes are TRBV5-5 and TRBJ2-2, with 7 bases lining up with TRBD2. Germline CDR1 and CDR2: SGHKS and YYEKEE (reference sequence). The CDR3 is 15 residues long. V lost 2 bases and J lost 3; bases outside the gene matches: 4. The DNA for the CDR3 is TGTGCCAGCAGCTTAATGGGAGGGGACACCGGGGAGCTGTTTTTT. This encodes CASSLMGGDTGELFF.

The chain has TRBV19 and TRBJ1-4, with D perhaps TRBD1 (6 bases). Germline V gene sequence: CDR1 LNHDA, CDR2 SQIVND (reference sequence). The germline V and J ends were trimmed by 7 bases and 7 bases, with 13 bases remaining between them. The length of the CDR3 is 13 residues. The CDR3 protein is CASKVRGTEKLFF. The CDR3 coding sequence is TGTGCCAGTAAGGTGAGGGGGACTGAAAAACTGTTTTTT.

The DNA of the CDR3 is TGTGCGGTGACGAGCGGCTACGAGCAGTACTTC. Translated: CAVTSGYEQYF. This chain joins TRBV6-5 and TRBJ2-5, with TRBD2 as a possible D gene (5 bases). The J call is in doubt because the DNA end fits TRBJ2-7 better. The CDR3 spans 11 residues. From germline, CDR1 is MNHEY and CDR2 SVGAGI.

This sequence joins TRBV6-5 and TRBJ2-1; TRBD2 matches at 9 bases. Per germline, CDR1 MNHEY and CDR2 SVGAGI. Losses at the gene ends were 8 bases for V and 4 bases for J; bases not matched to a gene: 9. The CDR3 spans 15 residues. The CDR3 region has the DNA TGTGCCAGCCGTAAGGGTGCGGGGGGGTACAATGAGCAGTTCTTC. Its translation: CASRKGAGGYNEQFF.

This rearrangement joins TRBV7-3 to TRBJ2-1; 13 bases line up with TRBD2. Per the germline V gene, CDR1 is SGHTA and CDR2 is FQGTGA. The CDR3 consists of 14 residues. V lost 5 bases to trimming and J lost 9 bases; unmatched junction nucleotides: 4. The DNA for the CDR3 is TGTGCCAGCAGCACCGGGACTAGCGGGGTTGAGCAGTTCTTC. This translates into CASSTGTSGVEQFF. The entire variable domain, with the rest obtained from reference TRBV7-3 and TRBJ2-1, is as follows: GAGVSQTPSNKVTEKGKYVELRCDPISGHTALYWYRQSLGQGPEFLIYFQGTGAADDSGLPNDRFFAVRPEGSVSTLKIQRTERGDSAVYLCASSTGTSGVEQFFGPGTRLTVL.

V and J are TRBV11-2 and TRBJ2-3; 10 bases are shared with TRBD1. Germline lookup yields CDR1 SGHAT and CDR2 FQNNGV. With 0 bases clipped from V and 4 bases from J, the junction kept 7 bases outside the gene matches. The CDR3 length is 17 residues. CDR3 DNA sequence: TGTGCCAGCAGCTTAGAATGGGGACAGGGGATGGCAGATACGCAGTATTTT. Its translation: CASSLEWGQGMADTQYF. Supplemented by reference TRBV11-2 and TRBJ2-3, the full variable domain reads EAGVAQSPRYKIIEKRQSVAFWCNPISGHATLYWYQQILGQGPKLLIQFQNNGVVDDSQLPKDRFSAERLKGVDSTLKIQPAKLEDSAVYLCASSLEWGQGMADTQYFGPGTRLTVL.

CDR3 protein: CASSLLGGNQETQYF. The CDR3 DNA reads as TGTGCCAGCAGTTTATTAGGGGGCAACCAAGAGACCCAGTACTTC. The V gene is TRBV28, the J gene TRBJ2-5, with 7 bases aligning to TRBD1. The V and J ends lost 1 base and 0 bases, in that order; junction bases with no gene match: 2. In germline, CDR1 is MDHEN, CDR2 SYDVKM. This CDR3 spans 15 amino acids.

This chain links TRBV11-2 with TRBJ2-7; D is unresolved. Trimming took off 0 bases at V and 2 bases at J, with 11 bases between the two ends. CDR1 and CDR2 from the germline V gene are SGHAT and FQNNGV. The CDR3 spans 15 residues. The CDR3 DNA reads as TGTGCCAGCAGCTTAGATTACCGTCAGGCCTACGAGCAGTACTTC. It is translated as CASSLDYRQAYEQYF. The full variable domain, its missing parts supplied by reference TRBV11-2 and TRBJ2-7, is EAGVAQSPRYKIIEKRQSVAFWCNPISGHATLYWYQQILGQGPKLLIQFQNNGVVDDSQLPKDRFSAERLKGVDSTLKIQPAKLEDSAVYLCASSLDYRQAYEQYFGPGTRLTVT.